This T cell receptor (beta chain) is from a study of vaccination and CD4 T cells after COVID-19. Turning to the study itself: Two Hispanic individuals were among six male and four female convalescent patients. Study-level points and caveats: Counts of SARS-CoV-2-reactive clonotypes had a median that went from roughly 21 to 40, a nonsignificant change.

The Oncomine TCR Beta short-read assay was what sequenced the DNA obtained from cultured CD4+ T cells. TCRdb passed the PCR reads through MiXCR, listing each CDR3 protein once. The repertoire holds some 15,000 distinct CDR3 sequences, with less than 60% as singletons. The length of the CDR3 is 16 residues. Germline V gives CDR1 MNHNS, CDR2 SASEGT. V lost 6 bases, J lost 2 bases, and 5 bases stayed unmatched. Treatment given: roughly 11-day PBMC culture with coronavirus spike peptide pools or control peptides (ViraFEST assay). The cultures had half their medium swapped for fresh IL-2 medium on days 3 and 7. This clonotype was observed a few times. Its target is unknown.

The source of this sequence is a human donor who had recovered from COVID-19. Sequenced material: CD4+ T cells from blood, cultured in vitro, taken before SARS-CoV-2 vaccination. The chain uses TRBV6-1 and TRBJ1-6; TRBD1 matches at 9 bases. The CDR3, as DNA: TGTGCCAGCAGCGGGACAGGGAGGACCTATAATTCACCCCTCCACTTT. It codes for CASSGTGRTYNSPLHF.